One and the same sample provided the 6 T cell receptor beta chains below, sequenced in a study of cytomegalovirus exposure and HLA in healthy donors. Both 60 Vbeta primers and 13 Jbeta primers went into the PCR. Assay used: immunoSEQ multiplex PCR; TCRdb lists only in-frame clones, some missing. This sample has under 95,000 clones, with roughly 72% found just once. The sample consisted of PBMCs. These receptors were obtained from a young man in good health and CMV-seropositive.

In its sample, this clone was seen once. The CDR3 is CASSLGQGQGEQYV. CDR3 DNA sequence: TGTGCCAGCAGCTTAGGCCAGGGTCAGGGCGAGCAGTACGTC. J is TRBJ2-7 and V is TRBV7-9; D is perhaps TRBD1 (5 bases). Germline V gene sequence: CDR1 SEHNR, CDR2 FQNEAQ (reference sequence). The CDR3 has 14 residues. V shed 1 base and J shed 6 bases, with 13 bases lying between them.

The chain carries TRBV5-4 and TRBJ1-2; D possibly corresponds to TRBD1 (5 bases). V gave up 6 bases and J gave up 7 bases, with 22 bases separating them. The germline CDR1 and CDR2 sequences are SGHNT and YYREEE (reference sequence). There are 15 residues in the CDR3. The CDR3 DNA reads TGTGCCAGCACCTCCCCGGGACTGGGGCCTAGTGGCTACACCTTC. This sequence encodes CASTSPGLGPSGYTF. Variable domain in full (rest from reference TRBV5-4 and TRBJ1-2): ETGVTQSPTHLIKTRGQQVTLRCSSQSGHNTVSWYQQALGQGPQFIFQYYREEENGRGNFPPRFSGLQFPNYSSELNVNALELDDSALYLCASTSPGLGPSGYTFGSGTRLTVV.

J is TRBJ2-5 and V is TRBV7-9, with 10 bases matching TRBD1. The CDR3 covers 16 residues. Germline CDR1 SEHNR, CDR2 FQNEAQ (reference sequence). The V segment lost 2 bases and the J segment 1 base; nucleotides outside the gene matches: 4. As DNA, the CDR3 is TGTGCCAGCAGCTTAAGGGACAGGGGTCCCCAAGAGACCCAGTACTTC. Its translation is CASSLRDRGPQETQYF.

In regard to this clone: Relative to the germline gene, one junction end is altered; a read error may explain this. This sample includes further DNA sequences coding for the same CDR3. The rearrangement links TRBV27 to TRBJ1-3, with D maybe TRBD1 (6 bases). This CDR3 region has 14 residues. Germline CDR1 MNHEY, CDR2 SMNVEV (reference sequence). The CDR3 loop is CASSGTRGSNTIYF. The CDR3 DNA sequence: TGCGCCAGCAGTGGGACAAGGGGTTCGAACACCATATATTTT.

The V and J genes are TRBV5-1 and TRBJ2-5, with 14 nucleotides matching TRBD2. The CDR3 spans 15 residues. The trim removed 4 bases at V and 4 bases at J, leaving 3 bases unmatched. Germline assignment: CDR1 SGHRS and CDR2 YFSETQ. The CDR3 bases are TGCGCCAGCAGCCCCGGGACTAGCGGGGGAGAGACCCAGTACTTC. The encoded protein is CASSPGTSGGETQYF.

J is TRBJ2-1 and V is TRBV5-1; 12 nucleotides line up with TRBD2. The CDR3 contains 16 residues. The V and J ends lost 0 bases and 8 bases, in that order; junction bases with no gene match: 6. CDR1 and CDR2 (germline): SGHRS, YFSETQ. CDR3 DNA: TGCGCCAGCAGCTTGGGGCGACTAGCGGGGGAACATGAGCAGTTCTTC. Translation gives CASSLGRLAGEHEQFF.